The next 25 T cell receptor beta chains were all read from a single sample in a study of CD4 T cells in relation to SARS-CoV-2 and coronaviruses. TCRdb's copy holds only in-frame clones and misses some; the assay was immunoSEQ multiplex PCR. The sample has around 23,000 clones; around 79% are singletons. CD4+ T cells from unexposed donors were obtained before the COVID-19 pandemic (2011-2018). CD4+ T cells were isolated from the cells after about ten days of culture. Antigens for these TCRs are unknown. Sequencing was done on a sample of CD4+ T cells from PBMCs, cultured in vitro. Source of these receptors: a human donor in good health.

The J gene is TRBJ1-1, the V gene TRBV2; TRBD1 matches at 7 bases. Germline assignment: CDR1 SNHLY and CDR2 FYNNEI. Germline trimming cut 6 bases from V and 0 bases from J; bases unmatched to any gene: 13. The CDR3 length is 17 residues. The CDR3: CASSGNRGGGLNTEAFF. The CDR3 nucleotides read TGTGCCAGCAGCGGTAACAGGGGAGGGGGGTTGAACACTGAAGCTTTCTTT.

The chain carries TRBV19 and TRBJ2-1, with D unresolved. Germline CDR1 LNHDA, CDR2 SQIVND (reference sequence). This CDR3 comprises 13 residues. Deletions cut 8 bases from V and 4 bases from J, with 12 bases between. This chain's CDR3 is CASGLQTYNEQFF. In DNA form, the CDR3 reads TGTGCCAGTGGGCTCCAGACTTACAATGAGCAGTTCTTC.

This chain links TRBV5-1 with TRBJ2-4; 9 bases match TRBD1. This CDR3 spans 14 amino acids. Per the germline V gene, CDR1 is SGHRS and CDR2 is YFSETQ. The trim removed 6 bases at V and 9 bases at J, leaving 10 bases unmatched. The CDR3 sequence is CASKEWTGEAIQYF. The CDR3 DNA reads TGCGCCAGCAAAGAGTGGACAGGGGAGGCCATTCAGTACTTC.

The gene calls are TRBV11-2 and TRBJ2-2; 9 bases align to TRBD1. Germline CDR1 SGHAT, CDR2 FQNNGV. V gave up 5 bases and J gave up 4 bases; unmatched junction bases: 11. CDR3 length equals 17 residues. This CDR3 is CASSLRGTGPVTGELFF. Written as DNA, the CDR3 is TGTGCCAGCAGCCTACGAGGGACAGGGCCCGTCACCGGGGAGCTGTTTTTT.

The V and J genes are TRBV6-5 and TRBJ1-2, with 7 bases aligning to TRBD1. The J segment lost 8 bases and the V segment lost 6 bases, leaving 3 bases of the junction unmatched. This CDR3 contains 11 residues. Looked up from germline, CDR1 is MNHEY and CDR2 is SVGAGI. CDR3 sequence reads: CASSPGQGYTF. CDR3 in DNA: TGTGCCAGCAGCCCGGGACAGGGCTACACCTTC.

The CDR3 DNA reads as TGTGCCTGGAGGTCTAGCGGGGAGACCCAGTACTTC. Translated, it gives CAWRSSGETQYF. The chain joins TRBV30 to TRBJ2-5, with TRBD2 matching over 8 bases. V trimming: 3 bases; J trimming: 5 bases; junction bases outside the gene matches: 2. This CDR3 region has 12 residues. Germline CDR1 GTSNPN, CDR2 SVGIG (reference sequence).

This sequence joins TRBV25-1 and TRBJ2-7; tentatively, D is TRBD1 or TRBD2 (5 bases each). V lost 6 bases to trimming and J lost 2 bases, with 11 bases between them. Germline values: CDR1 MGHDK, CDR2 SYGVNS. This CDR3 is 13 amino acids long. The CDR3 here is CASSGTVTYEQYF. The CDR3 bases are TGTGCCAGCAGCGGGACCGTAACCTACGAGCAGTACTTC.

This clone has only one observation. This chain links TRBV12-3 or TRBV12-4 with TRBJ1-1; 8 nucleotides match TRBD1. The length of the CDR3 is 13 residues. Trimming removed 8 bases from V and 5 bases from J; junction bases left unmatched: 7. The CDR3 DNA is TGTGCCAGCCGATCACAGGGGGGAACTGAAGCTTTCTTT. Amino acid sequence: CASRSQGGTEAFF.

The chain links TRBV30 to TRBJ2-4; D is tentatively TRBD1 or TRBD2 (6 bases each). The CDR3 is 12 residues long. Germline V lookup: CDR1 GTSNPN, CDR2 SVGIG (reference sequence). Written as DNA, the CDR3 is TGTGCTTGTGAGGGAGGAGGGGGGCTGCAGTACTTC. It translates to CACEGGGGLQYF. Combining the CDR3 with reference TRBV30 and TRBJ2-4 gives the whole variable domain SQTIHQWPATLVQPVGSPLSLECTVEGTSNPNLYWYRQAAGRGLQLLFYSVGIGQISSEVPQNLSASRPQDRQFILSSKKLLLSDSGFYLCACEGGGGLQYFGAGTRLSVL.

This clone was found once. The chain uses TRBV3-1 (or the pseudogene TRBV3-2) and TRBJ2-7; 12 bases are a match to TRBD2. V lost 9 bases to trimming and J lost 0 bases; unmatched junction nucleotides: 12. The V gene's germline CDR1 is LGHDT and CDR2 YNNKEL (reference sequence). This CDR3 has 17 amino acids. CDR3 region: CARLAGGNKRSSYEQYF. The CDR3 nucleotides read TGTGCCAGGCTAGCGGGAGGGAATAAACGCAGCTCCTACGAGCAGTACTTC.

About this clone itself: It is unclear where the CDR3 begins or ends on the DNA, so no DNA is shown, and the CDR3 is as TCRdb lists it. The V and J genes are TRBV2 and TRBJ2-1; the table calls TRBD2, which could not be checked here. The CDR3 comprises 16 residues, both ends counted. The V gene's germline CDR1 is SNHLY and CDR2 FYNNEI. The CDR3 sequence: CASILDSAGGPDEQFF.

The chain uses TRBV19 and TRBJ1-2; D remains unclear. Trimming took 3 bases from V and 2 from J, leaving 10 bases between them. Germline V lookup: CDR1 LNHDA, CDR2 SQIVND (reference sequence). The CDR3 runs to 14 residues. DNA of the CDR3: TGTGCCAGTAGTATGAGCAGGAAGAACTATGGCTACACCTTC. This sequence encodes CASSMSRKNYGYTF.

The CDR3 sequence is CASSLVARGYEQYF. The CDR3 DNA is TGTGCCAGCAGCTTAGTAGCCCGGGGTTACGAGCAGTACTTC. The V and J genes are TRBV7-9 and TRBJ2-7; a weak D match, TRBD2 (5 bases). The ends were cut back, 1 base at V and 4 bases at J, with 11 bases in the middle. Germline V gene lookup returns CDR1 SEHNR and CDR2 FQNEAQ (reference sequence). The CDR3 is 14 residues long.

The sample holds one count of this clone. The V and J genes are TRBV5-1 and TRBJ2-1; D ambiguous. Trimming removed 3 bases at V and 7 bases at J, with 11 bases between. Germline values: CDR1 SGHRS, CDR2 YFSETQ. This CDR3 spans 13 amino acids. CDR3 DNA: TGCGCCAGCAGCTCTCGGGCCGAAAATGAGCAGTTCTTC. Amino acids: CASSSRAENEQFF.

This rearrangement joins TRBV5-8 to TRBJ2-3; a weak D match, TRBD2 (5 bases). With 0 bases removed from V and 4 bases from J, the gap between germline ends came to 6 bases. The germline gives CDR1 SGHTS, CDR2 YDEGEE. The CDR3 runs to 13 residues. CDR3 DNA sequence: TGTGCCAGCAGCTTGGCGGGGTCAGATACGCAGTATTTT. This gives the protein CASSLAGSDTQYF.

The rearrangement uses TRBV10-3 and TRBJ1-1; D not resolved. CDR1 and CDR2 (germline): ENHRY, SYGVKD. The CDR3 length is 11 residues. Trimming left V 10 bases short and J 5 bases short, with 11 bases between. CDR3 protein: CATAGGTEAFF. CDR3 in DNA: TGTGCCACGGCGGGAGGGACTGAAGCTTTCTTT.

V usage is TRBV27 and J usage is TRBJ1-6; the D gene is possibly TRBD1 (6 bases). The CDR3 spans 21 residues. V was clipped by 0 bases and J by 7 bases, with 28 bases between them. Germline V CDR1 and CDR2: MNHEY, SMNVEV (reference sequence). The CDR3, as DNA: TGTGCCAGCAGTTTATCGTATATTCCCCTAAGGGGGGAATCGGAAAATTCACCCCTCCACTTT. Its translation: CASSLSYIPLRGESENSPLHF.

CDR3 bases: TGTGCCATCAGTGCAGGGGCTAACTATGGCTACACCTTC. Its translation: CAISAGANYGYTF. The chain recombines TRBV10-3 with TRBJ1-2, with a weak D call TRBD1 (6 bases). V lost 4 bases and J lost 0, with 6 bases in between. Per germline, CDR1 ENHRY and CDR2 SYGVKD. CDR3 length: 13 amino acids.

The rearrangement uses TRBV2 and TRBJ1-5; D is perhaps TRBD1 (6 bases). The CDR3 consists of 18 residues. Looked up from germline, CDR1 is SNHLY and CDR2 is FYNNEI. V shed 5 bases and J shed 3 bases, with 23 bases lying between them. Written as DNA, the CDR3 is TGTGCCAGCAGTAGAATGGGCCCGGGGGCGGGGGTCAATCAGCCCCAGCATTTT. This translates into CASSRMGPGAGVNQPQHF.

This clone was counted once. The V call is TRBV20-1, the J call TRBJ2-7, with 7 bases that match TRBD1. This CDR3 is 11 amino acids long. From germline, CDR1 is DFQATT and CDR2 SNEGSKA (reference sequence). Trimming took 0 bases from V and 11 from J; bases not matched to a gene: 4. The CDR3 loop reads CSARDWGTEYF. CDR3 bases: TGCAGTGCTAGAGATTGGGGGACAGAGTACTTC.

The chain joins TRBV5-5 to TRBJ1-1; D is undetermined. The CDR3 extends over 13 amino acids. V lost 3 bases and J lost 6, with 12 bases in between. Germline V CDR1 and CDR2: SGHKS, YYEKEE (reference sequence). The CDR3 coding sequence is TGTGCCAGCAGCTCACTACTTTTGGCTGAAGCTTTCTTT. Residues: CASSSLLLAEAFF. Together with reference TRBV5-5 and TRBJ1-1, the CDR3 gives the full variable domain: DAGVTQSPTHLIKTRGQQVTLRCSPISGHKSVSWYQQVLGQGPQFIFQYYEKEERGRGNFPDRFSARQFPNYSSELNVNALLLGDSALYLCASSSLLLAEAFFGQGTRLTVV.

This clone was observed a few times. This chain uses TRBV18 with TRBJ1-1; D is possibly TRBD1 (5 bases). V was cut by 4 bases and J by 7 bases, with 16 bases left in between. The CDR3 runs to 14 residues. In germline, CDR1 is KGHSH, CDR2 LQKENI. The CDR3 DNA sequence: TGTGCCAGCTCACTTCTAGAGGGGCCCTTTGAAGCTTTCTTT. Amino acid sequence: CASSLLEGPFEAFF.

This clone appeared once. The CDR3 spells CASNQGYEQYF. The CDR3 coding sequence is TGTGCCAGCAACCAGGGCTACGAGCAGTACTTC. V is TRBV28 and J is TRBJ2-7, with D maybe TRBD1 (5 bases). Germline CDR1 is MDHEN and CDR2 is SYDVKM. V was clipped by 7 bases and J by 3 bases, with 7 bases between them. CDR3 length: 11 amino acids.

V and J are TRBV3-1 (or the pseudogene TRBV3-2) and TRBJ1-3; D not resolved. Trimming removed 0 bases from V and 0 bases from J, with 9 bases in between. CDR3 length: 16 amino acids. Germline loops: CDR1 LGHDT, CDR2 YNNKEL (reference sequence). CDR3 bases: TGTGCCAGCAGCCAAGATACCGGGAGCTCTGGAAACACCATATATTTT. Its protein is CASSQDTGSSGNTIYF.

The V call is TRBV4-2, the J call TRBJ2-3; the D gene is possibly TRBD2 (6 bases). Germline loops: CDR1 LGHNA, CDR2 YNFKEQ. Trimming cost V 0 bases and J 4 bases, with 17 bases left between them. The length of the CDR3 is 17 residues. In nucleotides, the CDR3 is TGTGCCAGCAGCCAAGAAGTGGGGGGTGAGGGCGCAGATACGCAGTATTTT. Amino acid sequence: CASSQEVGGEGADTQYF.